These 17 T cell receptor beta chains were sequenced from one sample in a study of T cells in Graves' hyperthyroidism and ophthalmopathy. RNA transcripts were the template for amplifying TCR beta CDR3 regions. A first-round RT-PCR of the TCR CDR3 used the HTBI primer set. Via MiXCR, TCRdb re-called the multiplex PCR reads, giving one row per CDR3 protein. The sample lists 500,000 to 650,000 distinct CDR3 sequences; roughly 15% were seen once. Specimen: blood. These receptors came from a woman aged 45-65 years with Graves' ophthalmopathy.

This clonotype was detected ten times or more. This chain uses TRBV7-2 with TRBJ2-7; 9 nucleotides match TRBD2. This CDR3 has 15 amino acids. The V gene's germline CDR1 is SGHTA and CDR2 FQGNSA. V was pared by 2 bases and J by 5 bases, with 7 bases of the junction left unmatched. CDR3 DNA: TGTGCCAGCAGCTTACAGGCGGGAGGGAGGAACGAGCAGTACTTC. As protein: CASSLQAGGRNEQYF.

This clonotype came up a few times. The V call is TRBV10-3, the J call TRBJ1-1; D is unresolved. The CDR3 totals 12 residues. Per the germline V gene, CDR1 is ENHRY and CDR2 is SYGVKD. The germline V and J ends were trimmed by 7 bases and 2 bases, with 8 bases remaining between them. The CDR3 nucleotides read TGTGCCATCACGGGCGGAAACACTGAAGCTTTCTTT. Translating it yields CAITGGNTEAFF.

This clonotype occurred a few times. CDR3 sequence reads: CASSVKAGGGEQYF. The CDR3, as DNA: TGTGCCAGCAGTGTAAAAGCGGGAGGAGGCGAGCAGTACTTC. The chain couples TRBV2 to TRBJ2-7, with TRBD2 matching 9 bases. Germline CDR1 and CDR2: SNHLY and FYNNEI. This CDR3 region has 14 residues. V gave up 4 bases and J gave up 6 bases; unmatched junction bases: 7.

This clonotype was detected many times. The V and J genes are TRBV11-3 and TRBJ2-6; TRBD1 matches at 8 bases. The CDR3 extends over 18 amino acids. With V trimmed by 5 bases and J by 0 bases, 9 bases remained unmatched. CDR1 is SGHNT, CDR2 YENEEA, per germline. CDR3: CASSPYRTGSSGANVLTF. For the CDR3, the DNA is TGTGCCAGCAGCCCTTATCGGACAGGGAGCTCTGGGGCCAACGTCCTGACTTTC.

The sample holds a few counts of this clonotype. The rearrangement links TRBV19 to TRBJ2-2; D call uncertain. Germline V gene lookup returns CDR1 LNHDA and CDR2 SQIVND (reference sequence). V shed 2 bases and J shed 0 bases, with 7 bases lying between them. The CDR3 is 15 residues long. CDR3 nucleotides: TGTGCCAGTAGTATAAGCCGGACGAACACCGGGGAGCTGTTTTTT. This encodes CASSISRTNTGELFF.

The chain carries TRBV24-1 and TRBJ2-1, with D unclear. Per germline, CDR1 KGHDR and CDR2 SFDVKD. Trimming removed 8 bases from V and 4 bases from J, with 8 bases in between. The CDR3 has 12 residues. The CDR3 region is CATMDGYNEQFF. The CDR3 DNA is TGTGCCACCATGGACGGATACAATGAGCAGTTCTTC.

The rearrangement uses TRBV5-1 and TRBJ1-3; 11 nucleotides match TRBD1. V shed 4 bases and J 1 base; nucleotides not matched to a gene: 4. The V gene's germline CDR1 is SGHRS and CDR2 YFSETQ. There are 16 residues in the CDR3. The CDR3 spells CASSPGQGDSGNTIYF. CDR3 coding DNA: TGCGCCAGCAGCCCGGGACAGGGGGATTCTGGAAACACCATATATTTT.

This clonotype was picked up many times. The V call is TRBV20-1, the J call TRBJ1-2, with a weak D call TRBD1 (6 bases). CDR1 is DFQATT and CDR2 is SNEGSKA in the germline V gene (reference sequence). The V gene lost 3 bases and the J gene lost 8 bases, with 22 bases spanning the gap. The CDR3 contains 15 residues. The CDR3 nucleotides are TGCAGTGCTAGCGGAGTCCAAACAGGGCGGGCGGGCTACACCTTC. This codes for CSASGVQTGRAGYTF.

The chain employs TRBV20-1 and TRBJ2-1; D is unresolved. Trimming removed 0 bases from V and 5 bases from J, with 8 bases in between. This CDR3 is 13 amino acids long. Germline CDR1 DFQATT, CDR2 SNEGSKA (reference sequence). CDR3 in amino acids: CSAREVQNNEQFF. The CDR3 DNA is TGCAGTGCTAGAGAAGTACAAAACAATGAGCAGTTCTTC.

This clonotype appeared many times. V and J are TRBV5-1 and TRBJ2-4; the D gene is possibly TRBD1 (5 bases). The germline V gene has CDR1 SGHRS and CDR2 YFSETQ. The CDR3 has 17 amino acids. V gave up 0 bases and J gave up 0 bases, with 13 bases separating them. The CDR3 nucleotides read TGCGCCAGCAGCTTGGGGGTGGACAACCTAGCCAAAAACATTCAGTACTTC. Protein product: CASSLGVDNLAKNIQYF.

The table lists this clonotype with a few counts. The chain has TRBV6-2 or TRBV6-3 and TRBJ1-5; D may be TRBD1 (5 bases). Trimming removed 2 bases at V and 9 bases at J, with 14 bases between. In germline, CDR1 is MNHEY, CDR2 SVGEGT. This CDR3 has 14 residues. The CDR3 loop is CASSYRDGGRPQHF. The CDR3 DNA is TGTGCCAGCAGTTACCGGGACGGCGGGCGGCCCCAGCATTTT.

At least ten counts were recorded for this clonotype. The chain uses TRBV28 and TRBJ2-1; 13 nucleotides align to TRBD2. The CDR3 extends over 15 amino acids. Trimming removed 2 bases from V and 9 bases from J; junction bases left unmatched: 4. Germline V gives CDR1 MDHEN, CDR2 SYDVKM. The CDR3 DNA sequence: TGTGCCAGCAGTTTAGGGGGACTAGCGGGAATTGAGCAGTTCTTC. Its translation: CASSLGGLAGIEQFF.

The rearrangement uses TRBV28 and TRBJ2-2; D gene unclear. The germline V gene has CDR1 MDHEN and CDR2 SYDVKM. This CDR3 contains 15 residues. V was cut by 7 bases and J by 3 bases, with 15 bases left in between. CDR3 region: CASNQALADTGELFF. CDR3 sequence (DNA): TGTGCCAGCAACCAAGCTTTGGCGGACACCGGGGAGCTGTTTTTT.

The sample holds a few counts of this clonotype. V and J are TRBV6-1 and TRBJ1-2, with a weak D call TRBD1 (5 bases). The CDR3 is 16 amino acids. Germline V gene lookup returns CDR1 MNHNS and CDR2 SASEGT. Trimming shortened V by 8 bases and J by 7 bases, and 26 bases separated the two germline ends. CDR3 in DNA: TGTGCCAGCGCAGACCCTTCACGGGGGGAGAGGTGTGGCTACACCTTC. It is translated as CASADPSRGERCGYTF.

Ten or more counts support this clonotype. The DNA for the CDR3 is TGTGCCAGCGGTCTAAGGACTAGCGGCGAGCAGTACTTC. Protein sequence: CASGLRTSGEQYF. The chain recombines TRBV7-9 with TRBJ2-7; 10 bases line up with TRBD2. This CDR3 has 13 residues. Germline lookup yields CDR1 SEHNR and CDR2 FQNEAQ (reference sequence). The trim removed 8 bases at V and 6 bases at J, leaving 7 bases unmatched.

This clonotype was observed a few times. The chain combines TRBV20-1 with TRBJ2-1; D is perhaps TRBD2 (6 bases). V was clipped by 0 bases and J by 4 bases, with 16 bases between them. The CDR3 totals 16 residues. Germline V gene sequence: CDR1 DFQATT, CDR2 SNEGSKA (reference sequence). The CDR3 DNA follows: TGCAGTGCTAGAGATTCTAGGACTAAGCGTTACAATGAGCAGTTCTTC. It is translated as CSARDSRTKRYNEQFF.

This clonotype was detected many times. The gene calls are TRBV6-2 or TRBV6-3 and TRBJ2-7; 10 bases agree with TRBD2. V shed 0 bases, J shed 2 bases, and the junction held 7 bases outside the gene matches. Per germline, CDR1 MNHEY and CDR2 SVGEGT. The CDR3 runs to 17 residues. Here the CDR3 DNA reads TGTGCCAGCAGTTACTCGGCGAGCGGGAGGGGGGCCTACGAGCAGTACTTC. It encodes CASSYSASGRGAYEQYF.